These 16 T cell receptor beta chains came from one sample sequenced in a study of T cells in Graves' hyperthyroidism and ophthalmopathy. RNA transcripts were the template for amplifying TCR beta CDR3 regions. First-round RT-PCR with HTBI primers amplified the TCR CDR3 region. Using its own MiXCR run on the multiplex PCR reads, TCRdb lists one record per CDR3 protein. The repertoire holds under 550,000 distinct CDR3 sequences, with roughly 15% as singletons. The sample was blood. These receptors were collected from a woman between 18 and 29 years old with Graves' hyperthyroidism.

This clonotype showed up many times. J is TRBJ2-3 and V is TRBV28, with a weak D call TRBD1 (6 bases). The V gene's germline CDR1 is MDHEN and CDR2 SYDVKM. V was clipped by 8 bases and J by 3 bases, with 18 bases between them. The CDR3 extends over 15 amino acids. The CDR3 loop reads CASRKTGIQTDTQYF. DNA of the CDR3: TGTGCCAGCCGAAAAACAGGGATTCAGACAGATACGCAGTATTTT.

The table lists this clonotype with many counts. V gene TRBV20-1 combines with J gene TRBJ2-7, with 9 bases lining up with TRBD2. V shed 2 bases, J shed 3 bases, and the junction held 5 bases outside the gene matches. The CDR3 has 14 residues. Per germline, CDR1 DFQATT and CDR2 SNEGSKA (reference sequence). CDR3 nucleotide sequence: TGCAGTGCTAGAAGGCGGGAGGGGATCTACGAGCAGTACTTC. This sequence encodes CSARRREGIYEQYF.

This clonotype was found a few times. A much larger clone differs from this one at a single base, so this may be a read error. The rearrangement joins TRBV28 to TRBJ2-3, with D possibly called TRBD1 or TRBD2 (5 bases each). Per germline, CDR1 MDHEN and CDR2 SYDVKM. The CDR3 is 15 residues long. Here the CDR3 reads CASSLRDRNTDTRYF. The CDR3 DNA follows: TGTGCCAGCAGTTTGAGGGACCGGAACACAGATACGCGGTATTTT.

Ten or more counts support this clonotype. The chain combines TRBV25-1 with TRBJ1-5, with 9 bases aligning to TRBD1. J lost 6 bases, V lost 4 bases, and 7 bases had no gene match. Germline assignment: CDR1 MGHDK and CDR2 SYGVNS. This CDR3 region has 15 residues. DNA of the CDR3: TGTGCCAGCAGTGCGACAGGGGGTGTTGGTCAGCCCCAGCATTTT. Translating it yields CASSATGGVGQPQHF.

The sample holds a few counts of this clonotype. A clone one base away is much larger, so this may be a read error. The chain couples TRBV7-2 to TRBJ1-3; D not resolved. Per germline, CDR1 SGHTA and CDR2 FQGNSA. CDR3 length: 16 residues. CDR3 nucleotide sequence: TGTGCCAGCAGCCTACTACCGGGATCCAAGGGAAACACCATACATTTT. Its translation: CASSLLPGSKGNTIHF. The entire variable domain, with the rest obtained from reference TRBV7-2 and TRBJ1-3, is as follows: GAGVSQSPSNKVTEKGKDVELRCDPISGHTALYWYRQSLGQGLEFLIYFQGNSAPDKSGLPSDRFSAERTGGSVSTLTIQRTQQEDSAVYLCASSLLPGSKGNTIHFGEGSWLTVV.

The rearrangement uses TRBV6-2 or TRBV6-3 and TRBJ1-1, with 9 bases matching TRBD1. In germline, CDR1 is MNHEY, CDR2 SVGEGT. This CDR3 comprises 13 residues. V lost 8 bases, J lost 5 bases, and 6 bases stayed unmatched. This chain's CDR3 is CASGDRERTEAFF. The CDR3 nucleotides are TGTGCCAGCGGGGACAGGGAAAGGACTGAAGCTTTCTTT.

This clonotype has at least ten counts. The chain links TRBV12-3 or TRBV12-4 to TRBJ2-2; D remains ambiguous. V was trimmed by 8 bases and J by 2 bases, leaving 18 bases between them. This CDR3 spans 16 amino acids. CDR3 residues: CASRPPGQANTGELFF. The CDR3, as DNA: TGTGCCAGCCGCCCGCCCGGGCAGGCAAACACCGGGGAGCTGTTTTTT.

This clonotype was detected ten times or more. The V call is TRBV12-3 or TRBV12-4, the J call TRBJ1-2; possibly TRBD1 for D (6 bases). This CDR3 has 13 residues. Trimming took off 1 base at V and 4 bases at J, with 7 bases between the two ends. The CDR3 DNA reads TGTGCCAGCAGTTTAGAGGGGGGCTATGGCTACACCTTC. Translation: CASSLEGGYGYTF.

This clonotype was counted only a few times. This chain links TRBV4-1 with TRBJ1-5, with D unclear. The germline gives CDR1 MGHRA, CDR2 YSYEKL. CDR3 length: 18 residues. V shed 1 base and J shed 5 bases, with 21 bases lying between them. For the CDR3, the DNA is TGCGCCAGCAGCCAAGGAACTATCCGGGCAGGCGTCCATCAGCCCCAGCATTTT. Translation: CASSQGTIRAGVHQPQHF.

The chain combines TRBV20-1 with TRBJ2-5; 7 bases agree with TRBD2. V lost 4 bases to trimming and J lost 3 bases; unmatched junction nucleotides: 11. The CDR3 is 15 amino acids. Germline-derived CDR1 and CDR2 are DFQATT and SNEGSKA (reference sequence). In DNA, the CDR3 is TGCAGTGCTACTCCCGGGGGAGGGAAAGAAGAGACCCAGTACTTC. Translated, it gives CSATPGGGKEETQYF.

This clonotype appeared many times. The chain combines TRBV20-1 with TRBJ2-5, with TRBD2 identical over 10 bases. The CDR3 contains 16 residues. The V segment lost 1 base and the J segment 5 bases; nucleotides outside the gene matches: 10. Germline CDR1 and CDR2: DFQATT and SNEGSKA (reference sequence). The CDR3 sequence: CSARGHLAGDRETQYF. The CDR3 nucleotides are TGCAGTGCTAGAGGGCACCTAGCGGGAGATCGGGAGACCCAGTACTTC.

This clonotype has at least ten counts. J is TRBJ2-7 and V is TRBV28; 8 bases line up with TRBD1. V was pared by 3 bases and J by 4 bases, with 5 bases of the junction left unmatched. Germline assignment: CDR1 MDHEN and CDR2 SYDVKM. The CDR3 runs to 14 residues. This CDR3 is CASSFIGTGYEQYF. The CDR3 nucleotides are TGTGCCAGCAGTTTCATCGGGACAGGATACGAGCAGTACTTC.

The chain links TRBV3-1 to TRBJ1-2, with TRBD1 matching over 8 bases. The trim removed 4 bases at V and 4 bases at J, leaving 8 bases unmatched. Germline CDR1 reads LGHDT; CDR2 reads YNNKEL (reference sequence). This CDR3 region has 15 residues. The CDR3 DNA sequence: TGTGCCAGCAGCCCGACAGGGGAAGAAGTCTATGGCTACACCTTC. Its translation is CASSPTGEEVYGYTF.

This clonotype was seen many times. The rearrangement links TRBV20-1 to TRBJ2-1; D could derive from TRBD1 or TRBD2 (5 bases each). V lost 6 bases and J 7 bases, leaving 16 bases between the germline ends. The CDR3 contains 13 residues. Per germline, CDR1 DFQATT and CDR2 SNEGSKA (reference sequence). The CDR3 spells CSALRDARNEQFF. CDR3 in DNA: TGCAGTGCCCTCAGGGACGCCCGGAATGAGCAGTTCTTC.

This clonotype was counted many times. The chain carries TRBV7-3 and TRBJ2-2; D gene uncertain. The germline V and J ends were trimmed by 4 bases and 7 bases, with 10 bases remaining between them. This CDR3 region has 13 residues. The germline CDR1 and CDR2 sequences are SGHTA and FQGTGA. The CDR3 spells CASSSDMRGELFF. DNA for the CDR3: TGTGCCAGCAGCTCCGACATGCGCGGGGAGCTGTTTTTT.

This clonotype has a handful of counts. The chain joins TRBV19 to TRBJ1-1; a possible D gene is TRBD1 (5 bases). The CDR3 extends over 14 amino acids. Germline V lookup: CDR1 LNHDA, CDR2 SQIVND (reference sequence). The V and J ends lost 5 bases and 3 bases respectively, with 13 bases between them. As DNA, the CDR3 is TGTGCCAGTAGTTTTCAGGGCCCCCACACTGAAGCTTTCTTT. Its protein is CASSFQGPHTEAFF.